This T cell receptor (beta chain) was documented in a study of shared clonotypes between healthy human individuals. Trimming pared 1 base from V and 3 bases from J, leaving 7 bases between. CDR3 length: 13 amino acids. The germline CDR1 and CDR2 sequences are LGHNA and YSLEER. Concerning this clone: Within the sample, other DNA sequences also encode this same CDR3.

Those who donated were healthy HIV-negative adults, with no recent acute infections or vaccinations reported. All participating donors were Caucasian adults from Nashville, Tennessee. Data came from immunoSEQ multiplex PCR; TCRdb stores just in-frame clones and leaves some out. The table has over a million clones, around 98.5% seen once. This TCR derives from a man aged 25 to 40 in good health. The sample taken for sequencing was naive CD4+ T cells sorted from blood. Subset of the sample: CD45RA+ positively selected. V usage is TRBV4-3 and J usage is TRBJ2-7; D gene unclear. The CDR3 region has the DNA TGCGCCAGCAGCCAAGGTCCGAGCTACGAGCAGTACTTC. This codes for CASSQGPSYEQYF.